This T cell receptor (beta chain) was recorded in a study of T cells after yellow fever vaccination. For the study at large: Each low-cell-number fraction was prepared by means of SMART-Seq v4 Ultra Low Input. Findings of the study overall: Faster peaking, at day 5 versus 15, marked a secondary response that was weaker. Among all clonotypes, a small share was observed in both CD4 and CD8 compartments. Subsequent booster samples again held most clones from primary vaccination (96% CD4, nearly 90% CD8).

TCRdb re-called the 5' RACE reads through MiXCR, storing one row per CDR3 protein. Of some 300,000 distinct CDR3 sequences listed, roughly 10% are singletons. Trimming took 0 bases from V and 4 from J; bases not matched to a gene: 6. The CDR3 covers 16 residues. The germline V gene encodes CDR1 SGHTA and CDR2 FQGNSA. Turning to this clonotype: Its antigen is not identified.

This TCR was sampled from a man between 18 and 29 years old who received the YFV17D yellow fever vaccine. The rearrangement links TRBV7-2 to TRBJ1-5; 7 bases fit TRBD1. Sequenced here: CD4+ T cells sorted from PBMCs, sampled 45 days after the yellow fever booster vaccination. CDR3 sequence (DNA): TGTGCCAGCAGCTTAGCCGGGACAGATAATAATCAGCCCCAGCATTTT. Protein: CASSLAGTDNNQPQHF.